The T cell receptor beta chain described here comes from a study of blood T cell repertoires in COVID-19. Libraries were prepared by immunoSEQ multiplex PCR; TCRdb keeps only in-frame clonotypes and omits some of them. The data hold 200,000 to 250,000 clones, with over 80% observed a single time. The CDR3 loop spans 13 amino acids. Germline loops: CDR1 KGHSH, CDR2 LQKENI. V lost 4 bases and J lost 10; bases outside the gene matches: 3. The sequence was collected from a man aged 25 to 45 who had recovered from COVID-19. The chain links TRBV18 to TRBJ1-6; 8 positions agree with TRBD1. Sequences were obtained from peripheral blood. The CDR3: CASSQTGDSPLHF. The CDR3 nucleotides read TGTGCCAGCTCACAGACAGGGGACTCACCCCTCCACTTT.